This paragraph reports one T cell receptor beta chain. Its cognate antigen has yet to be identified. Per-base quality was not reported, and no clone a single base away is much larger than it. TCRbeta CDR3 regions were amplified from genomic DNA by means of the immunoSEQ Assay, a bias-controlled multiplex PCR. Processing in the source paper ran as follows. Within the assay, amplification of reference gene primers was used to estimate how many nucleated cells each sample contained. To quantify the absolute abundance of each unique TCRbeta CDR3 rearrangement, sequence reads were collapsed and filtered. Productive Simpson clonality was computed per sample as the square root of Simpson's diversity index over productive rearrangements. TCRdb obtained this table from immuneACCESS and retained in-frame rearrangements with V and J assigned. These tables miss some clones; where compared with another copy, unresolved V genes account for less than half of the shortfall, and the remainder is unexplained. V and J calls and clone size follow that table, whereas D and trimming were derived from the DNA. This sample comprises about 150,000 clones, about 76% of them detected only once. Approximately 5.2% of the sample goes to the ten largest clones.

Taken from the germline V gene, the CDR1 and CDR2 loops are SGHTA and FQGNSA. After removal of 1 base from V and 5 bases from J, the junction retains 1 base not matched to a gene. The CDR3 numbers 14 residues from cysteine through phenylalanine. Just the 42-base CDR3 DNA is kept, in frame starting at base 1. One collaborating source in Seattle enrolled patients during active infection and followed them longitudinally through the course of disease. Whole blood was collected in K2EDTA tubes by collaborating institutions according to the institutions' own protocols. For TCRbeta analysis, collaborators shipped samples as frozen whole blood, isolated PBMCs, or DNA extracted from either of those sample types. The entry originates in a study of blood T cell repertoires in COVID-19 (dated by TCRdb to 2018 to 2021). In terms of the full investigation: Samples covering the acute and convalescent phases of COVID-19 were provided by collaborators in the United States, Italy and Spain. The prospective study material was composed of cDNA or gDNA derived from T cells, B-cell-depleted T cells, or PBMCs. The dataset comprised deeply sampled blood TCRbeta repertoires from subjects exposed to, actively infected with, or recovered from COVID-19. The repertoires were released in a freely available public database meant as a resource for research on the immune response to SARS-CoV-2. The samples were drawn from two sources: the first 160 participants of the ongoing ImmuneRACE study, and 1,000 to 1,500 subjects contributed by 6 global collaborators. Nearly every sample came with metadata listing a de-identified subject ID, COVID-19 status, age in years and sex. Where available, HLA class I and class II types were taken from metadata supplied by the sample provider and were not determined by assay-based typing.

The full study reports these points: Clinical and demographic metadata were provided uncurated, with the amount varying by source and participant.

This receptor was identified in an older woman with COVID-19, enrolled during active disease. Source material: peripheral blood. Recombination linked TRBV7-2 to TRBJ2-5, with 10 junctional bases fitting TRBD2. The DNA sequence is given as TGTGCCAGCAGCTTAGGGGGACTAGCGGAGACCCAGTACTTC. This sequence encodes CASSLGGLAETQYF.